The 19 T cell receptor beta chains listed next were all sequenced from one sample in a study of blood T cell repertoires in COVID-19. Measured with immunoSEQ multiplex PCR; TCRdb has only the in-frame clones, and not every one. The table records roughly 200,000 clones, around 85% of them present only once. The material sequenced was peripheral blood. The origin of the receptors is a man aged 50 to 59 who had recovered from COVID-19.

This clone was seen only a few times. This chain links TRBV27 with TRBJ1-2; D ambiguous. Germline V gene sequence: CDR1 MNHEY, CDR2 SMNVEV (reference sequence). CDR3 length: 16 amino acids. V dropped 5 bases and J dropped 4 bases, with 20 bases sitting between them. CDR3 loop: CASSPGRGRVSYGYTF. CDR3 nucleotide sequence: TGTGCCAGCAGTCCCGGTCGGGGAAGGGTTAGCTATGGCTACACCTTC.

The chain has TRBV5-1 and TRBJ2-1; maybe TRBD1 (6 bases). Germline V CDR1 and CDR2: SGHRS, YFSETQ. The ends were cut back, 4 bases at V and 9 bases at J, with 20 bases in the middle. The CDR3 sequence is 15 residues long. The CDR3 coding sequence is TGCGCCAGCAGCCCGCTCCAGGGGCCAAGCGGTGAGCAGTTCTTC. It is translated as CASSPLQGPSGEQFF.

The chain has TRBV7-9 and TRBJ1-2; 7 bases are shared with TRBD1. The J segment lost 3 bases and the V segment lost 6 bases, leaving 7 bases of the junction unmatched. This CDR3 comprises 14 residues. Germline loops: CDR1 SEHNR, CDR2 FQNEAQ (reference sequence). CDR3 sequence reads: CASSLPTGHYGYTF. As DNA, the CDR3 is TGTGCCAGCAGTCTCCCGACAGGGCACTATGGCTACACCTTC.

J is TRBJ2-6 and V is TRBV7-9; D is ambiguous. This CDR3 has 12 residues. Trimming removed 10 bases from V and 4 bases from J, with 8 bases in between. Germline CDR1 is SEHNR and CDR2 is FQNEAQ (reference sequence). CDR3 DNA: TGTGCCACACAAAAGGGGGCCAACGTCCTGACTTTC. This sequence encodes CATQKGANVLTF.

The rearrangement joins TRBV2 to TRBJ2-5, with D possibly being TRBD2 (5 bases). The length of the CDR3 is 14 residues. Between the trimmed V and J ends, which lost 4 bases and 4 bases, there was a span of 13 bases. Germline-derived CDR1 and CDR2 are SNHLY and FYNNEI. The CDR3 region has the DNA TGTGCCAGCAGTGTAGAGGGCGGTTTAGAGACCCAGTACTTC. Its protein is CASSVEGGLETQYF.

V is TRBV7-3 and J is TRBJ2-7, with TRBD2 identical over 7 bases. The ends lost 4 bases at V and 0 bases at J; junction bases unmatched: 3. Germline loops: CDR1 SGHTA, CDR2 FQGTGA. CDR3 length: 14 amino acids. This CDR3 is CASSWGLNSYEQYF. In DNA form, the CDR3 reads TGTGCCAGCAGCTGGGGACTAAACTCCTACGAGCAGTACTTC.

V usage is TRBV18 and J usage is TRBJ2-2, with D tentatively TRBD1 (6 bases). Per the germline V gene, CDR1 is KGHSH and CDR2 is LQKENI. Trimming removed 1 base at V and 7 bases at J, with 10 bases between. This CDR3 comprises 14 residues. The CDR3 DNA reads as TGTGCCAGCTCACCACGACAGGAAGGCGGGGAGCTGTTTTTT. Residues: CASSPRQEGGELFF.

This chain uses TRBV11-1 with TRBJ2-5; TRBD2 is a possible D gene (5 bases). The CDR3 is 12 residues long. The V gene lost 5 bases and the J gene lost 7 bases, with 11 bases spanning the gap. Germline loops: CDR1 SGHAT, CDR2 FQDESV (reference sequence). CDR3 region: CASSPIEGTQYF. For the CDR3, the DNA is TGTGCCAGCAGCCCCATCGAGGGGACCCAGTACTTC.

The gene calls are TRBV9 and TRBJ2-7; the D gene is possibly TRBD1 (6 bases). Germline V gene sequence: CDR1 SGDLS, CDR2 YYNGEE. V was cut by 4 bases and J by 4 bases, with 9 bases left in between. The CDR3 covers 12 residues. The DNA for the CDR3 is TGTGCCAGCAGCCCTACAGGGTACGAGCAGTACTTC. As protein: CASSPTGYEQYF. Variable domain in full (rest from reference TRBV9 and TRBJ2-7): DSGVTQTPKHLITATGQRVTLRCSPRSGDLSVYWYQQSLDQGLQFLIQYYNGEERAKGNILERFSAQQFPDLHSELNLSSLELGDSALYFCASSPTGYEQYFGPGTRLTVT.

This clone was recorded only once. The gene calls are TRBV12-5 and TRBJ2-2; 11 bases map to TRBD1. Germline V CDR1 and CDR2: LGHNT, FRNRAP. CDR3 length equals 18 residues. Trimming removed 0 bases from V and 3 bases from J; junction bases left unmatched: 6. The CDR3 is CASGLVRTGGMDTGELFF. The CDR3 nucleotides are TGTGCTAGTGGTTTGGTTCGGACAGGGGGCATGGACACCGGGGAGCTGTTTTTT.

CDR3 protein: CASKRATSRTDTQYF. Written as DNA, the CDR3 is TGTGCCAGCAAGAGGGCTACCTCACGAACAGATACGCAGTATTTT. The chain carries TRBV6-5 and TRBJ2-3; D is possibly TRBD2 (5 bases). V lost 7 bases, J lost 3 bases, and 17 bases lay in between. The CDR3 totals 15 residues. CDR1 and CDR2 (germline): MNHEY, SVGAGI.

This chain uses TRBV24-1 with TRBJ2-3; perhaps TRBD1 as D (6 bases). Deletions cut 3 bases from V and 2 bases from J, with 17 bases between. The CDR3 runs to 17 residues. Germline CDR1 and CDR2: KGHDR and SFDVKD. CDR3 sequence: CATSDRGTGRDTDTQYF. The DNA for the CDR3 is TGTGCCACCAGTGATCGGGGAACAGGGCGCGACACAGATACGCAGTATTTT.

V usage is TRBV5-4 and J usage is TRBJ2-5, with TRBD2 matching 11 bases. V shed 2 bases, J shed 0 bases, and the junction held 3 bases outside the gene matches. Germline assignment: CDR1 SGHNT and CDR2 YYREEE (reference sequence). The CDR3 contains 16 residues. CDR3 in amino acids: CASSFTSGRYQETQYF. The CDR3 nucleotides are TGTGCCAGCAGCTTTACTAGCGGGAGATACCAAGAGACCCAGTACTTC.

DNA of the CDR3: TGCGCCAGCAGTATGGCAGCGAACACCGGGGAGCTGTTTTTT. It specifies CASSMAANTGELFF. The rearrangement joins TRBV10-1 to TRBJ2-2; no clear D gene. CDR1 and CDR2 from the germline V gene are WNHNN and SYGVQD (reference sequence). The CDR3 consists of 14 residues. V lost 5 bases and J 0 bases, leaving 7 bases between the germline ends.

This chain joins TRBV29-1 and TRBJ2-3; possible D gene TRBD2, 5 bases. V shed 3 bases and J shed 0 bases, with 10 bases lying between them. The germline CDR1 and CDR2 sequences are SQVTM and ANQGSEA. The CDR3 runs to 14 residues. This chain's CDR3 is CSVDGGGSTDTQYF. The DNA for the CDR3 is TGCAGCGTTGATGGTGGCGGGAGCACAGATACGCAGTATTTT.

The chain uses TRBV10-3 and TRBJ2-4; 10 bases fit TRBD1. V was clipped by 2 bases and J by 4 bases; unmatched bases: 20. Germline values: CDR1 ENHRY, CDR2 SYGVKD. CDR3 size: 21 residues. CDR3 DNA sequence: TGTGCCATCAGTGAGCAAACCGGGACAGGGGTTAGGATAAGGGGTAAAAACATTCAGTACTTC. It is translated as CAISEQTGTGVRIRGKNIQYF.

CDR3 nucleotides: TGTGCCAGCAGCCCGGGACAGGTCGGCGAAAAACTGTTTTTT. Translating it yields CASSPGQVGEKLFF. J is TRBJ1-4 and V is TRBV9; 8 bases map to TRBD1. Germline CDR1 and CDR2: SGDLS and YYNGEE. V lost 4 bases to trimming and J lost 8 bases; unmatched junction nucleotides: 7. The CDR3 has 14 residues. Together with reference TRBV9 and TRBJ1-4, the CDR3 gives the full variable domain: DSGVTQTPKHLITATGQRVTLRCSPRSGDLSVYWYQQSLDQGLQFLIQYYNGEERAKGNILERFSAQQFPDLHSELNLSSLELGDSALYFCASSPGQVGEKLFFGSGTQLSVL.

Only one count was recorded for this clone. The CDR3 DNA reads as TGTGCCAGCAGCCCCCGGTGGGGGCCTTCCCCCTCTGGGGCCAACGTCCTGACTTTC. Protein: CASSPRWGPSPSGANVLTF. This chain links TRBV21-1 with TRBJ2-6; the table gives TRBD1 as D, unverified against the DNA. TRBV21-1 corresponds to a pseudogene. This CDR3 has 19 residues.

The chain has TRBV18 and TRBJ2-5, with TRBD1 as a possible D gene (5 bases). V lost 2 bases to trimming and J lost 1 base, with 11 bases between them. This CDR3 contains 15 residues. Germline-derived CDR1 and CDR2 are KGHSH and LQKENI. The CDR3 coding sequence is TGTGCCAGCTCACCAGTGACAGAGTTCCAAGAGACCCAGTACTTC. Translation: CASSPVTEFQETQYF.